These T cell receptor beta chains were read from a single sample in a study of shared clonotypes between healthy human individuals. Using immunoSEQ multiplex PCR, the repertoire was profiled, and TCRdb retains in-frame clones only, with some absent. The sample contains 2,500,000 or so clones, 85% to 95% of which appear only once. The sequenced material came from naive CD4+ T cells from PBMCs. Receptors originate from a man younger than 35 in good health. Some clones in this sample may be carry-over from other donors' samples. The CDR3 runs from the conserved cysteine through the conserved F or W. D genes are given only for firm matches. Not all rows give a size; the values are once, few, many and, for expanded clones, a class.

>TRBJ1-2|TRBV5-6|once|-
CASSATRGSPSDTF
TGTGCCAGCAGCGCGACTCGTGGCAGCCCGTCCGACACCTTC
>TRBJ1-1|TRBV28|-|-
CASRLPQGKNTEAFF
TGTGCCAGCAGACTTCCACAGGGAAAGAACACTGAAGCTTTCTTT
>TRBJ2-6|TRBV6-4|-|-
CASGSNSGANVLTF
TGTGCCAGCGGGAGCAACTCTGGGGCCAACGTCCTGACTTTC
>TRBJ2-7|TRBV4-1|-|-
CASSVTNRGGHEQYF
TGCGCCAGCAGCGTGACTAACAGGGGAGGTCACGAGCAGTACTTC
>TRBJ2-7|TRBV27|-|-
CASARTETYEQYF
TGTGCAAGTGCCCGGACGGAGACCTACGAGCAGTACTTC
>TRBJ1-5|TRBV18|-|-
CASSPLDTDQPQHF
TGTGCCAGCTCACCACTCGACACCGATCAGCCCCAGCATTTT
>TRBJ2-1|TRBV5-4|-|TRBD2
CASSQFAGTSGRAEQFF
TGTGCCAGCAGCCAATTCGCCGGGACTAGCGGGAGGGCTGAGCAGTTCTTC
>TRBJ2-7|TRBV7-9|-|-
CASSTQYEQYF
TGTGCCAGCAGCACACAGTACGAGCAGTACTTC
>TRBJ2-1|TRBV6-5|once|-
CASSYSAGETYNEQFF
TGTGCCAGCAGTTACTCAGCAGGGGAGACTTACAATGAGCAGTTCTTC
>TRBJ2-2|TRBV5-1|-|TRBD2
CASSQPGLAGSTGELFF
TGCGCCAGCAGCCAACCGGGACTAGCGGGGAGCACCGGGGAGCTGTTTTTT
>TRBJ2-1|TRBV5-1|-|TRBD2
CASSPSVGTSGYNEQFF
TGCGCCAGCAGCCCATCAGTTGGGACTAGCGGCTACAATGAGCAGTTCTTC
>TRBJ2-7|TRBV5-1|once|-
CASSLASSYEQYF
TGCGCCAGCAGCTTGGCCAGCAGCTACGAGCAGTACTTC
>TRBJ1-4|TRBV28|-|-
CASSLSRGLEKLFF
TGTGCCAGCAGTTTAAGCCGGGGGCTGGAAAAACTGTTTTTT
>TRBJ1-3|TRBV7-9|-|-
CASSLGVGFFSGNTIYF
TGTGCCAGCAGCTTAGGAGTTGGGTTCTTCTCTGGAAACACCATATATTTT
>TRBJ2-1|TRBV4-2|once|TRBD2
CASSQLGTGGTYNEQFF
TGTGCCAGCAGCCAATTGGGTACGGGGGGAACCTACAATGAGCAGTTCTTC
>TRBJ2-5|TRBV2|once|TRBD2
CASSRRELETQYF
TGTGCCAGCAGTAGGCGGGAGCTAGAGACCCAGTACTTC
>TRBJ2-4|TRBV30|-|-
CAWSGKNIQYF
TGTGCCTGGAGTGGGAAAAACATTCAGTACTTC
>TRBJ1-1|TRBV27|-|-
CASSQRGVGNTEAFF
TGTGCCAGCAGCCAACGGGGGGTCGGGAACACTGAAGCTTTCTTT
>TRBJ1-6|TRBV28|-|-
CASVAGVVSPLHF
TGTGCCAGCGTAGCAGGGGTGGTTTCACCCCTCCACTTT
>TRBJ2-3|TRBV29-1|-|-
CSVGFRAGFTDTQYF
TGCAGCGTTGGGTTCAGGGCGGGTTTCACAGATACGCAGTATTTT
>TRBJ2-4|TRBV27|-|-
CASRRGNIQYF
TGTGCCTCACGAAGGGGGAACATTCAGTACTTC
>TRBJ2-7|TRBV4-1|-|TRBD1
CASSHPAGTGKSYEQYF
TGCGCCAGCAGCCACCCAGCCGGGACAGGGAAGAGTTACGAGCAGTACTTC
>TRBJ2-7|TRBV30|-|-
CAWSVGGGSREQYF
TGTGCCTGGAGTGTTGGAGGGGGTTCGAGGGAGCAGTACTTC
>TRBJ2-7|TRBV2|-|TRBD1
CAGGQSTYEQYF
TGTGCCGGGGGACAGTCAACCTACGAGCAGTACTTC
>TRBJ1-1|TRBV5-1|-|TRBD1
CASSLRDRGTEAFF
TGCGCCAGCAGCTTACGGGACAGGGGCACTGAAGCTTTCTTT
>TRBJ2-2|TRBV28|-|TRBD1
CASTDRVAGELFF
TGTGCCAGCACTGACAGGGTCGCCGGGGAGCTGTTTTTT
>TRBJ2-1|TRBV5-1|-|TRBD2
CASSRLAGGTDEQFF
TGCGCCAGCAGCCGACTAGCGGGAGGGACTGATGAGCAGTTCTTC
>TRBJ2-5|TRBV11-2|once|-
CASRLRETQYF
TGTGCCAGCAGGTTGCGGGAGACCCAGTACTTC
>TRBJ1-2|TRBV30|once|-
CAWSVLWEGGYTF
TGTGCCTGGAGTGTACTTTGGGAAGGTGGCTACACCTTC
>TRBJ2-2|TRBV5-8|-|-
CASTPRALNTGELFF
TGTGCCAGCACCCCCCGGGCCCTGAACACCGGGGAGCTGTTTTTT
>TRBJ2-1|TRBV7-9|-|TRBD2
CASSLVAGAGEQFF
TGTGCCAGCAGCTTAGTAGCGGGAGCTGGTGAGCAGTTCTTC
>TRBJ2-1|TRBV7-6|-|TRBD2
CASSPGTSGANEQFF
TGTGCCAGCAGTCCCGGGACTAGCGGTGCCAATGAGCAGTTCTTC
>TRBJ2-7|TRBV5-1|-|TRBD1
CASNPGTASYEQYF
TGCGCCAGCAATCCCGGGACAGCCTCCTACGAGCAGTACTTC
>TRBJ2-2|TRBV9|-|-
CASSSTGPPNTGELFF
TGTGCCAGCAGCTCGACTGGGCCCCCGAACACCGGGGAGCTGTTTTTT
>TRBJ1-2|TRBV6-5|-|TRBD1
CASSEGQGGYGYTF
TGTGCCAGCAGCGAAGGACAGGGAGGCTATGGCTACACCTTC
>TRBJ1-5|TRBV15|-|-
CATSRDQRGGQPQHF
TGTGCCACCAGCAGAGATCAAAGGGGGGGACAGCCCCAGCATTTT
>TRBJ1-6|TRBV2|-|-
CASKPGQVAYNSPLHF
TGTGCCAGCAAGCCCGGCCAGGTCGCCTATAATTCACCCCTCCACTTT
>TRBJ2-1|TRBV25-1|-|-
CASLSGSPTYNEQFF
TGTGCCAGCCTTTCGGGGAGTCCGACCTACAATGAGCAGTTCTTC
>TRBJ1-2|TRBV29-1|-|-
CSVEDAGFYGYTF
TGCAGCGTTGAAGATGCGGGGTTCTATGGCTACACCTTC
>TRBJ2-1|TRBV5-1|-|-
CASSSAPPGVPDNEQFF
TGCGCCAGCAGCTCCGCCCCCCCGGGGGTTCCAGACAATGAGCAGTTCTTC
>TRBJ1-2|TRBV5-1|once|TRBD1
CASSLRGTGDGYTF
TGCGCCAGCAGCTTGCGTGGGACAGGTGACGGCTACACCTTC
>TRBJ1-1|TRBV14|-|TRBD1
CASSPRQGNTEAFF
TGTGCCAGCAGCCCGCGACAGGGGAACACTGAAGCTTTCTTT
>TRBJ2-1|TRBV7-9|-|-
CASTRDRTGIGYNEQFF
TGTGCCAGCACCCGGGACCGAACAGGGATCGGATACAATGAGCAGTTCTTC
>TRBJ2-5|TRBV11-2|-|-
CASSSPRRRRGQETQYF
TGTGCCAGCAGCTCCCCGAGGAGGAGGAGGGGTCAAGAGACCCAGTACTTC
>TRBJ1-1|TRBV9|-|-
CASSADSKNTEAFF
TGTGCCAGCAGCGCCGACAGTAAGAACACTGAAGCTTTCTTT
>TRBJ1-1|TRBV19|-|-
CASSMGRLVMNTEAFF
TGTGCCAGTAGTATGGGACGGCTCGTGATGAACACTGAAGCTTTCTTT
>TRBJ1-4|TRBV25-1|-|-
CASSDRGATNEKLFF
TGTGCCAGCAGTGACAGGGGCGCAACTAATGAAAAACTGTTTTTT
>TRBJ2-7|TRBV29-1|-|-
CSVESGAYEQYF
TGCAGCGTTGAATCGGGGGCCTACGAGCAGTACTTC
>TRBJ2-3|TRBV14|-|-
CASSSHGWGTDTQYF
TGTGCCAGCAGCTCTCACGGGTGGGGGACAGATACGCAGTATTTT
>TRBJ2-1|TRBV7-2|-|TRBD2
CASSPPGGRMNEQFF
TGTGCCAGCAGCCCCCCAGGCGGGAGGATGAATGAGCAGTTCTTC
>TRBJ1-1|TRBV10-3|-|-
CAISESGERGRAFF
TGTGCCATCAGTGAGTCGGGGGAGAGGGGTCGAGCTTTCTTT
>TRBJ1-5|TRBV5-6|-|TRBD1
CASSLTGAYNQPQHF
TGTGCCAGCAGCCTGACAGGGGCTTACAATCAGCCCCAGCATTTT
>TRBJ1-3|TRBV5-1|-|-
CASSPESSGNTIYF
TGCGCCAGCAGCCCCGAAAGCTCTGGAAACACCATATATTTT